This TCR beta chain came from a study of CD8+ T cells in alopecia areata. Looking at the study overall: Treated individuals took tofacitinib by mouth, 5 to 10 mg twice daily.

The CDR3 extends over 16 amino acids. The germline V gene encodes CDR1 MNHEY and CDR2 SMNVEV (reference sequence). V was clipped by 6 bases and J by 4 bases, with 16 bases between them. Study results and caveats: It was lesional scalp, especially alopecia totalis/universalis, that showed higher clonality than normal scalp.

Extraction and reverse transcription of RNA yielded cDNA as the sequencing template. This table comes from immunoSEQ multiplex PCR, and its TCRdb copy is limited to in-frame clones, with some not included. Counted here are more than 150,000 clones, 40% to 65% occurring once; the ten biggest clones make up 15% to 20%. It was from alopecia areata patients that lesional scalp punch biopsies and peripheral blood were collected. On this clone itself: Its antigen is not identified.

The receptor's source is a human donor with alopecia areata. The specimen was CD8+ T cells sorted from blood, collected at week 0. The chain joins TRBV27 to TRBJ2-6, with D perhaps assigned TRBD1 or TRBD2 (5 bases each). The CDR3 nucleotides are TGTGCCAGCAGCGCACAGGCGGGTCTAGGGGCCAACGTCCTGACTTTC. It translates to CASSAQAGLGANVLTF. The full variable domain, with the rest looked up from reference TRBV27 and TRBJ2-6, is EAQVTQNPRYLITVTGKKLTVTCSQNMNHEYMSWYRQDPGLGLRQIYYSMNVEVTDKGDVPEGYKVSRKEKRNFPLILESPSPNQTSLYFCASSAQAGLGANVLTFGAGSRLTVL.